The rows below give T cell receptor beta chains drawn from one sample of a study of tumor and adjacent non-tumor tissue in lung cancer. TCRdb re-analysed the multiplex PCR reads in MiXCR, keeping a single row per CDR3 protein. The profile covers about 81,000 distinct CDR3 sequences, with approximately 77% appearing a single time and 8% to 10% taken by the ten largest. Sequencing was done on a sample of lung tumor tissue. The receptors derive from a woman in her thirties or forties with non-small cell lung cancer. Both conserved end residues are part of each CDR3. The D gene is left open where the match is weak. Size values are once, few and many counts, or a class for expanded clones, and some rows have none.

TRBJ1-2 - TRBV29-1 - CSVEIFVSMQDYTF TGCAGTGTTGAAATATTTGTCAGTATGCAGGACTACACCTTC
TRBJ2-7 - TRBV11-2 - CASRSLGGQGYYEQYF TGTGCCAGCAGGTCCCTCGGTGGGCAGGGGTACTACGAGCAATACTTC
TRBJ2-2 once TRBV12-3/TRBV12-4 TRBD2 CANSRTSGGNTGELFF TGTGCCAACAGTAGGACTAGCGGGGGGAACACCGGGGAGTTGTTTTTT
TRBJ2-5 - TRBV5-4 - CASSSSETQYF TGTGCCAGCAGCTCCTCCGAGACACAGTACTTC
TRBJ1-6 many TRBV6-1 - CASSEWLQPYNSPLHF TGTGCCAGCAGTGAATGGCTACAGCCTTATAATTCACCCCTCCACTTT
TRBJ2-5 - TRBV6-1 - CASNGMTDRDTQYF TGTGCCAGCAATGGAATGACGGATCGGGATACCCAGTACTTC
TRBJ2-1 many TRBV6-2/TRBV6-3 TRBD2 CASSASGGYNEQFF TGTGCCAGCAGTGCTAGCGGGGGCTACAATGAGCAGTTCTTC
TRBJ2-2 many TRBV10-2 - CASSGTQVRELFF TGCGCCAGCAGTGGGACTCAGGTCCGGGAGCTGTTTTTT
TRBJ1-3 - TRBV6-5 - CARSPRGASGNTIYF TGTGCCAGAAGTCCTCGAGGGGCCTCTGGAAACACCATATATTTT
TRBJ1-6 - TRBV6-1 - CASSVNSSSYNSPLHF TGTGCCAGCAGTGTCAACTCGAGCTCTTATAATTCACCCCTCCACTTT
TRBJ2-5 - TRBV11-3 - CASSLGGGGKTLYF TGTGCCAGCAGCTTGGGCGGAGGAGGGAAGACCCTGTACTTC
TRBJ1-3 - TRBV28 - CARSLAGVRGVIPPGNTIYF TGTGCCAGGAGTTTGGCGGGGGTTAGGGGTGTAATCCCTCCTGGGAACACCATATATTTT
TRBJ2-7 few TRBV4-2 - CASNQDGSMTYEQYF TGTGCCAGCAACCAAGATGGGAGCATGACCTACGAGCAGTACTTC
TRBJ2-3 - TRBV11-2 - CASSRTDTDITQYF TGTGCCAGCAGCCGCACGGACACAGACATTACGCAGTATTTT
TRBJ2-5 - TRBV11-3 - CASGDIGGSGVTQYF TGTGCCAGCGGCGACATAGGGGGGTCAGGGGTGACCCAGTACTTC
TRBJ2-5 - TRBV29-1 - CSVEHWGQETQYF TGCAGCGTTGAGCACTGGGGACAAGAGACTCAATACTTC
TRBJ2-7 once TRBV11-2 TRBD2 CTSSHRGTSGNEQYF TGTACCAGCAGCCACCGCGGGACTAGTGGAAACGAGCAGTACTTC
TRBJ2-1 - TRBV11-2 TRBD1 CAGSTTGGIVQFF TGTGCCGGCAGCACGACAGGGGGTATTGTGCAGTTCTTC
TRBJ2-2 - TRBV11-3 - CASETGQPNTGELLF TGTGCCAGCGAAACCGGACAACCCAACACCGGGGAGTTGTTATTT
TRBJ2-1 - TRBV6-5 - CASSHSNGYNEQFF TGTGCCAGCAGTCACTCGAACGGCTACAATGAGCAGTTCTTC
TRBJ1-3 - TRBV11-2 - CVSSLELDTIYF TGTGTCAGCAGCTTAGAACTGGACACCATATATTTT
TRBJ2-3 large TRBV11-2 - CASSLASSASTDTQYF TGTGCCAGCAGCTTAGCGTCTAGCGCTAGCACAGATACGCAGTATTTT
TRBJ2-2 - TRBV9 TRBD2 CTSSVDPSGGVFKGGELFF TGTACCAGCAGCGTAGACCCTAGCGGGGGGGTCTTTAAGGGCGGGGAGCTGTTTTTT
TRBJ2-7 - TRBV20-1 - CSARDWASWDHGGSEQYF TGCAGTGCTAGAGATTGGGCTAGCTGGGATCATGGGGGCTCCGAGCAGTACTTC
TRBJ2-3 - TRBV29-1 - CSPLSGDTQYF TGCAGCCCACTTTCTGGAGATACGCAGTATTTT
TRBJ2-3 - TRBV6-2/TRBV6-3 - CATNYSIGTGRNPSGPDTQFF TGTGCCACCAATTACTCGATCGGGACGGGACGGAATCCGTCAGGGCCAGATACGCAGTTTTTT
TRBJ2-1 - TRBV6-5 - CTSSYSYFYSLDEQFF TGTACCAGCAGTTACTCGTATTTTTACTCCCTGGATGAGCAATTCTTC
TRBJ2-7 - TRBV11-2 - CVSSPLGRQRYYEQYF TGTGTCAGCAGCCCCCTCGGTCGGCAGAGGTACTACGAGCAGTACTTC
TRBJ2-2 - TRBV10-1 - CASSEHQTETGELFF TGCGCCAGCAGTGAACATCAGACTGAAACCGGGGAGCTGTTTTTT
TRBJ1-1 - TRBV11-2 TRBD1 CANSARDRGRKRWSNTEAIF TGTGCCAACAGCGCTCGGGACAGGGGGCGCAAGAGGTGGAGTAACACTGAAGCTATCTTT
TRBJ2-1 - TRBV29-1 TRBD2 CSVTGTSGSYDEQFF TGCAGCGTCACAGGGACTAGCGGGAGCTACGATGAGCAGTTCTTC
TRBJ1-2 - TRBV12-3/TRBV12-4 TRBD1 CASSSGTVGDYGYTF TGTGCTAGCAGTTCCGGGACAGTTGGGGACTATGGCTACACCTTC
TRBJ2-1 - TRBV5-1 TRBD2 CASSLGLAVDNEQFF TGCGCCAGCAGCTTAGGACTAGCGGTAGACAATGAGCAGTTCTTC
TRBJ1-2 - TRBV11-2 - CASSLPQRAYGCTF TGTGCCAGCAGCTTGCCTCAGAGGGCCTATGGTTGCACCTTC
TRBJ2-1 - TRBV6-1 TRBD2 CVSRIGTSGFFSYNEQFF TGTGTCAGCAGGATCGGGACTAGCGGGTTTTTCTCCTACAATGAGCAGTTCTTC
TRBJ2-2 many TRBV28 - CASSPGGDGGGELFF TGTGCCAGCAGTCCCGGGGGCGACGGTGGCGGGGAGCTGTTTTTT
TRBJ2-5 - TRBV11-3 - CVSSFFSQETQYF TGTGTCAGCAGCTTTTTTAGCCAAGAAACACAGTACTTC
TRBJ1-4 - TRBV29-1 - CSVVKGREKLSF TGCAGCGTTGTGAAGGGGAGGGAAAAACTGTCTTTT
TRBJ2-5 - TRBV10-2 - CASRSGVLHWRPETQYF TGCGCCAGCAGGTCTGGGGTTCTACACTGGAGGCCAGAGACCCAGTACTTC
TRBJ2-5 - TRBV4-1 - CAINLTVLRQETQYF TGCGCCATCAACCTAACGGTTCTGCGCCAAGAGACCCAGTACTTC
TRBJ2-1 - TRBV10-3 - CVSSPGDQSSYIEQFF TGTGTCTCGTCCCCGGGAGACCAAAGCTCCTACATTGAGCAGTTCTTC
TRBJ2-7 few TRBV7-9 TRBD1 CASRSGGNPEQYF TGTGCCAGCCGCTCAGGGGGTAACCCCGAGCAGTACTTC
TRBJ1-1 few TRBV7-9 - CASSLVVESEAFF TGTGCCAGCAGCTTAGTCGTGGAATCTGAAGCTTTCTTT
TRBJ1-1 few TRBV29-1 - CSAAGGSIEAFF TGCAGCGCGGCAGGAGGCAGCATTGAAGCTTTCTTT
TRBJ1-2 - TRBV6-6 - CASSHPGYGYIF TGTGCCAGCAGCCACCCCGGTTATGGGTACATCTTC
TRBJ2-1 - TRBV11-2 - CARSQTGRSSYNEQFF TGTGCCAGGAGCCAGACGGGCAGGAGCTCCTACAATGAGCAGTTCTTC
TRBJ2-7 - TRBV7-8 - CASSPNTGARTHYEQHF TGTGCCAGCAGCCCTAACACGGGGGCTCGCACTCACTACGAGCAGCACTTC
TRBJ1-3 many TRBV5-6 - CASSVERTAGNTIYF TGTGCCAGCAGCGTAGAAAGGACAGCTGGAAACACCATATATTTT